The clone carrying this T cell receptor (beta chain) appeared a few times. Its antigen is undetermined. The 5'RACE method, run with constant-segment primers, produced TCR alpha and TCR beta cDNA libraries (carrying sample barcodes and UMIs). TCRdb re-called the 5' RACE reads with MiXCR, one entry per CDR3 protein. The sample yields approximately 150,000 distinct CDR3 sequences, 13% to 15% seen once. This sample stems from a study of T-cell memory formation after mild COVID-19. Study details: TCR clusters largely stayed donor specific.

Trimming removed 0 bases from V and 2 bases from J, with 9 bases in between. This CDR3 has 16 residues. The germline V gene has CDR1 KGHDR and CDR2 SFDVKD. Study results and caveats: A subset of responding clones appeared in pre-infection memory, suggesting cross-reactive memory joined.

This receptor was obtained from an adult woman who had mild COVID-19 (a few samples of this study predate the infection). Cell type and time point are not known. Sequenced input: PBMCs or a T cell subset sorted from them (not recorded which). The V gene is TRBV24-1, the J gene TRBJ2-2, with D possibly TRBD1 on 6 matching bases. DNA for the CDR3: TGTGCCACCAGTGATTTGAGGGGGTCCAACACCGGGGAGCTGTTTTTT. Protein sequence: CATSDLRGSNTGELFF.